Listed here are 12 T cell receptor beta chains from one sample, sequenced in a study of patients and donors after allogeneic stem cell transplantation. TCRdb redid the calling of the RT-PCR reads with MiXCR, one entry per CDR3 protein. The sample records about 150,000 distinct CDR3 sequences, 30% to 45% being singletons. Specimen: blood, either unsorted or a sorted T cell fraction (not recorded which). The receptors derive from a human donor who was either an allogeneic HSCT recipient or a stem cell or donor lymphocyte infusion donor (not recorded which). It is not recorded whose cells these are; they may come from a transplant donor.

The V gene is TRBV7-9, the J gene TRBJ1-2; D remains unclear. Germline V gene sequence: CDR1 SEHNR, CDR2 FQNEAQ (reference sequence). The CDR3 extends over 13 amino acids. V was pared by 5 bases and J by 4 bases, with 11 bases between. The CDR3 is CASSPVPSYGYTF. CDR3 sequence (DNA): TGTGCCAGCAGCCCTGTCCCCAGCTATGGCTACACCTTC.

There are a few counts of this clonotype. The chain is built from TRBV4-2 and TRBJ2-4; D may be TRBD1 or TRBD2 (5 bases each). The CDR3 sequence is 16 residues long. Germline V CDR1 and CDR2: LGHNA, YNFKEQ. The V and J ends lost 1 base and 5 bases respectively, with 15 bases between them. The CDR3 DNA reads as TGTGCCAGCAGCCAAGGGGACCGGTCCCCCCAAAACATTCAGTACTTC. Protein sequence: CASSQGDRSPQNIQYF.

The J gene is TRBJ1-2, the V gene TRBV10-3; D remains unclear. V was cut by 3 bases and J by 1 base, with 12 bases left in between. The CDR3 runs to 15 residues. Germline lookup yields CDR1 ENHRY and CDR2 SYGVKD. The CDR3 loop is CAISDAGSVNYGYTF. The CDR3 coding sequence is TGTGCCATCAGTGATGCGGGATCAGTTAACTATGGCTACACCTTC.

The table lists this clonotype with a count of one. The chain links TRBV12-3 or TRBV12-4 to TRBJ1-5; tentatively, D is TRBD1 (6 bases). Trimming removed 3 bases from V and 6 bases from J, with 12 bases in between. The CDR3 loop spans 14 amino acids. CDR3: CASSFGQPLQPQHF. CDR3 nucleotide sequence: TGTGCCAGCAGTTTTGGACAGCCCCTTCAGCCCCAGCATTTT.

The genes are TRBV6-5 and TRBJ1-6; no reliable D call. This CDR3 spans 15 amino acids. The V end was cut by 5 bases, the J end by 9 bases, with 17 bases between. Germline V gene lookup returns CDR1 MNHEY and CDR2 SVGAGI. In DNA, the CDR3 is TGTGCCAGCAGTACACCCGACGGACTAACTTCACCCCTCCACTTT. Translating it yields CASSTPDGLTSPLHF.

This sequence joins TRBV5-1 and TRBJ1-4; 7 bases match TRBD1. CDR1 and CDR2 from the germline V gene are SGHRS and YFSETQ. This CDR3 has 15 amino acids. The V segment lost 4 bases and the J segment 4 bases; nucleotides outside the gene matches: 7. The CDR3 sequence is CASSRRQGSNEKLFF. The CDR3, as DNA: TGCGCCAGCAGCCGGAGACAGGGAAGTAATGAAAAACTGTTTTTT.

The V call is TRBV12-3 or TRBV12-4, the J call TRBJ2-3; D unresolved. Trimming removed 6 bases from V and 2 bases from J, with 21 bases in between. CDR3 length: 17 residues. The CDR3 sequence: CASSLRVAETPTDTQYF. The DNA for the CDR3 is TGTGCCAGCAGCCTTCGGGTAGCAGAGACTCCCACAGATACGCAGTATTTT.

This rearrangement joins TRBV12-3 or TRBV12-4 to TRBJ1-5; TRBD1 matches at 11 bases. The CDR3 length is 15 residues. V lost 6 bases to trimming and J lost 6 bases; unmatched junction nucleotides: 7. CDR3 residues: CASSPPGQGGQPQHF. In DNA form, the CDR3 reads TGTGCCAGCAGCCCGCCGGGACAGGGGGGTCAGCCCCAGCATTTT.

The chain has TRBV20-1 and TRBJ1-6; tentative D call: TRBD1 (6 bases). The CDR3 contains 17 residues. V was shortened by 4 bases and J by 2 bases, with 18 bases between the two germline ends. The germline CDR1 and CDR2 sequences are DFQATT and SNEGSKA (reference sequence). This CDR3 reads CSAKLWDIIPYNSPLHF. The CDR3 DNA is TGCAGTGCTAAACTCTGGGACATTATACCCTATAATTCACCCCTCCACTTT.

J is TRBJ1-4 and V is TRBV7-8; D unresolved. This CDR3 is built from 14 residues. The V end was cut by 1 base, the J end by 5 bases, with 8 bases between. CDR1 and CDR2 (germline): SGHVS, FQNEAQ. The CDR3 sequence is CASSLVGQNEKLFF. CDR3 bases: TGTGCCAGCAGCTTAGTTGGGCAGAATGAAAAACTGTTTTTT.

The chain employs TRBV7-3 and TRBJ1-1; D is unclear. Germline lookup yields CDR1 SGHTA and CDR2 FQGTGA. Trimming removed 5 bases from V and 3 bases from J, with 13 bases in between. The CDR3 loop spans 14 amino acids. Here the CDR3 reads CASSLGPEYTEAFF. Here the CDR3 DNA reads TGTGCCAGCAGCCTGGGCCCTGAGTACACTGAAGCTTTCTTT.

This clonotype was detected only a few times. The chain employs TRBV25-1 and TRBJ2-6; possibly TRBD1 for D (5 bases). Trimming took off 6 bases at V and 9 bases at J, with 9 bases between the two ends. In germline, CDR1 is MGHDK, CDR2 SYGVNS. The CDR3 is 12 amino acids. The CDR3 here is CASRGDSNVLTF. For the CDR3, the DNA is TGTGCCAGCAGAGGAGACAGCAACGTCCTGACTTTC.